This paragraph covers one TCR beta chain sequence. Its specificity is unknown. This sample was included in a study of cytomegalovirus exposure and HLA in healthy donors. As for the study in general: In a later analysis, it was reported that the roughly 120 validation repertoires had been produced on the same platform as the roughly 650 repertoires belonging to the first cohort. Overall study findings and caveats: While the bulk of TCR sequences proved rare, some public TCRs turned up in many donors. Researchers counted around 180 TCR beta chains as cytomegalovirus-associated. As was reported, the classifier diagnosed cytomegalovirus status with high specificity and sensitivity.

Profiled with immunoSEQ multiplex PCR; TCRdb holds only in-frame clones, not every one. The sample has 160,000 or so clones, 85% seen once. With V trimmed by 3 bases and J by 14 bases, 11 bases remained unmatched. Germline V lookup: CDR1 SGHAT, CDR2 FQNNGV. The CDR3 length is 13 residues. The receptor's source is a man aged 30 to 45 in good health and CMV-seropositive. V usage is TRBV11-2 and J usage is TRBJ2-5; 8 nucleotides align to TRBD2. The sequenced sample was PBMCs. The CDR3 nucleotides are TGTGCCAGCAGCTTGGACTACACTAGCGGCAACTACTTC. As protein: CASSLDYTSGNYF. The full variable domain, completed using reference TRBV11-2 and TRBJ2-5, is EAGVAQSPRYKIIEKRQSVAFWCNPISGHATLYWYQQILGQGPKLLIQFQNNGVVDDSQLPKDRFSAERLKGVDSTLKIQPAKLEDSAVYLCASSLDYTSGNYFGPGTRLLVL.